One sample yielded the 9 T cell receptor beta chains listed below, sequenced in a study of shared clonotypes between healthy human individuals. The protocol was immunoSEQ multiplex PCR, while the TCRdb copy is restricted to in-frame clones and leaves out a portion. In the table there are about 990,000 clones, approximately 80% of which are singletons. The sequenced sample was memory CD4+ T cells from PBMCs. Documented subset: CD45RA-negative fraction. The receptors come from a man aged 18 to 29 in good health. Some clones in this sample may be carry-over from other donors' samples.

This clone was detected a few times. V and J are TRBV4-2 and TRBJ2-3; 8 bases match TRBD2. This CDR3 contains 17 residues. From germline, CDR1 is LGHNA and CDR2 YNFKEQ. V lost 1 base to trimming and J lost 0 bases; unmatched junction nucleotides: 6. The CDR3 sequence: CASSQGGAGASTDTQYF. DNA of the CDR3: TGTGCCAGCAGCCAAGGTGGAGCGGGGGCCAGCACAGATACGCAGTATTTT.

This clone has only one observation. V and J are TRBV27 and TRBJ2-3, with a tentative D call TRBD1 (6 bases). CDR3 length equals 16 residues. V gave up 6 bases and J gave up 2 bases, with 18 bases separating them. From germline, CDR1 is MNHEY and CDR2 SMNVEV (reference sequence). CDR3 sequence reads: CASRGLGGTVTDTQYF. The DNA of the CDR3 is TGTGCCAGCAGAGGATTAGGGGGAACGGTCACAGATACGCAGTATTTT.

The V gene is TRBV6-1, the J gene TRBJ2-1, with 9 positions matching TRBD2. J lost 8 bases, V lost 6 bases, and 11 bases had no gene match. Germline V CDR1 and CDR2: MNHNS, SASEGT. The CDR3 consists of 15 residues. For the CDR3, the DNA is TGTGCCAGCAGCCCGCGGGCTAGCGGGATCGATGAGCAGTTCTTC. This codes for CASSPRASGIDEQFF.

This clone has a single count. The chain recombines TRBV7-6 with TRBJ1-1, with 10 bases aligning to TRBD1. The CDR3 is 15 amino acids. Germline V CDR1 and CDR2: SGHVS, FNYEAQ. Trimming at V came to 4 bases and at J to 7 bases, leaving 9 bases not matched to a gene. The CDR3: CASSSWTGGAGEAFF. Written as DNA, the CDR3 is TGTGCCAGCAGCTCCTGGACAGGGGGGGCCGGTGAAGCTTTCTTT.

V and J are TRBV28 and TRBJ2-2; 7 nucleotides align to TRBD2. The germline CDR1 and CDR2 sequences are MDHEN and SYDVKM. The junction had 13 bases not matched to a gene; V was cut back by 8 bases and J by 7 bases. The CDR3 covers 15 residues. The DNA of the CDR3 is TGTGCCAGCGGAACCCCGGGGAGGGGAAACGGGGAGCTGTTTTTT. It yields the protein CASGTPGRGNGELFF.

The V and J genes are TRBV30 and TRBJ2-5; TRBD2 agrees at 12 bases. J was trimmed by 5 bases and V by 7 bases; bases with no gene match: 11. Looked up from germline, CDR1 is GTSNPN and CDR2 is SVGIG (reference sequence). The CDR3 consists of 15 residues. CDR3 nucleotides: TGTGCCTCCCGGATGGCTAGCGGGAGGGTGGAGACCCAGTACTTC. Translation: CASRMASGRVETQYF.

V is TRBV4-1 and J is TRBJ1-1; maybe TRBD1 (6 bases). Looked up from germline, CDR1 is MGHRA and CDR2 is YSYEKL. The V end was cut by 4 bases, the J end by 1 base, with 16 bases between. The CDR3 is 16 amino acids. CDR3 coding DNA: TGCGCCAGCAGCCCGGGACATACTGTCCCGAACACTGAAGCTTTCTTT. Translated, it gives CASSPGHTVPNTEAFF.

This clone appeared a single time. The chain joins TRBV5-1 to TRBJ2-1; TRBD1 matches 8 bases. The germline V gene encodes CDR1 SGHRS and CDR2 YFSETQ. The CDR3 totals 14 residues. Trimming at V came to 3 bases and at J to 6 bases, leaving 5 bases not matched to a gene. CDR3 in amino acids: CASSSIGQGNEQFF. CDR3 DNA: TGCGCCAGCAGCTCTATAGGACAGGGCAATGAGCAGTTCTTC.

A single count supports this clone. This chain joins TRBV5-1 and TRBJ1-2; D is unresolved. V lost 2 bases and J lost 4, with 9 bases in between. The length of the CDR3 is 13 residues. The germline V gene has CDR1 SGHRS and CDR2 YFSETQ. CDR3 nucleotides: TGCGCCAGCAGCTTCGAGCGCCTCTATGGCTACACCTTC. Its protein product is CASSFERLYGYTF.